This T cell receptor beta chain was sequenced in a study of regulatory T cells in long-lasting Graves disease. On the study more broadly: To qualify as persistent, Graves' disease required over 5 years of antithyroid drugs with positive TSH receptor antibodies.

Investigators prepared the TCR beta libraries by applying iRepertoire HTBI primers and Arm-PCR of CDR3 regions. TCRdb processed the multiplex PCR reads anew with MiXCR; each CDR3 protein has one entry. The sample contains some 450,000 distinct CDR3 sequences, 23% of which appear only once. Time point: persistent/refractory GD, antithyroid drugs over 5 years with positive TRAb. Generation of the TCR library employed RNA extracted from PBMCs. Many counts were recorded for this clonotype. This sequence was found in a female donor with Graves disease. Sequenced here: peripheral blood mononuclear cells (PBMCs), sampled when the disease was refractory, from a patient treated with antithyroid drugs.

In nucleotides, the CDR3 is TGTGCCAGCAGTTTTGTGTGGGGCAGGGGGAATTATAGCAATCAGCCCCAGCATTTT. This gives the protein CASSFVWGRGNYSNQPQHF. The rearrangement links TRBV28 to TRBJ1-5, with TRBD1 matching 7 bases. The V gene's germline CDR1 is MDHEN and CDR2 SYDVKM. The ends lost 3 bases at V and 0 bases at J; junction bases unmatched: 14. There are 19 residues in the CDR3.